The T cell receptor (beta chain) described here comes from a study of blood T cell repertoires in COVID-19. The length of the CDR3 is 13 residues. Germline values: CDR1 SGHNT, CDR2 YENEEA. V dropped 0 bases and J dropped 8 bases, with 10 bases sitting between them. Only in-frame clones appear in the TCRdb table, and some are missing; sequencing was by immunoSEQ multiplex PCR. This table has 100,000 or so clones, over 70% appearing once. This TCR was sampled from a man in his 60s with acute or convalescent COVID-19. The sequenced sample consisted of peripheral blood. This chain links TRBV11-3 with TRBJ1-1; D might be TRBD1 (5 bases). CDR3 bases: TGTGCCAGCAGCTTAGACAGGGTAGCCGAAGCTTTCTTT. Protein product: CASSLDRVAEAFF.